These 25 T cell receptor beta chains were sequenced from one sample in a study of T cell changes during pregnancy in multiple sclerosis. Using immunoSEQ multiplex PCR, the repertoire was profiled, and TCRdb retains in-frame clones only, with some absent. Among some 38,000 clones listed, 91% were seen once. Material: CD4+ T cells from peripheral blood mononuclear cells, obtained in the second trimester of pregnancy. Receptors originate from a female donor in good health, enrolled as a control in a pregnancy study.

The chain recombines TRBV15 with TRBJ1-1, with D unclear. Germline values: CDR1 LNHNV, CDR2 YYDKDF (reference sequence). V shed 0 bases and J shed 0 bases, with 14 bases lying between them. The CDR3 extends over 17 amino acids. This chain's CDR3 is CATSREALRMVNTEAFF. In nucleotides, the CDR3 is TGTGCCACCAGCAGAGAAGCGTTGCGAATGGTGAACACTGAAGCTTTCTTT.

This clone appeared a few times. This chain joins TRBV11-1 and TRBJ1-2; D remains unclear. Trimming stripped 3 bases from V and 1 base from J, with 12 bases between. CDR1 and CDR2 (germline): SGHAT, FQDESV (reference sequence). The CDR3 consists of 15 residues. CDR3 region: CASSFGQNDNYGYTF. CDR3 in DNA: TGTGCCAGCAGCTTTGGGCAGAATGATAACTATGGCTACACCTTC.

In its sample, this clone was seen once. The chain combines TRBV7-9 with TRBJ2-3, with D unclear. V dropped 1 base and J dropped 0 bases, with 5 bases sitting between them. Germline CDR1 reads SEHNR; CDR2 reads FQNEAQ (reference sequence). CDR3 length equals 14 residues. The DNA for the CDR3 is TGTGCCAGCAGCTTAGATACTAGCACAGATACGCAGTATTTT. Encoded protein: CASSLDTSTDTQYF.

The sample holds one count of this clone. The chain carries TRBV7-2 and TRBJ1-5; TRBD1 is a possible D gene (5 bases). CDR1 SGHTA and CDR2 FQGNSA come from the germline V gene. CDR3 length: 15 residues. V lost 3 bases to trimming and J lost 4 bases, with 13 bases between them. CDR3: CASSFTGGENQPQHF. The CDR3 coding sequence is TGTGCCAGCAGCTTCACCGGGGGGGAAAATCAGCCCCAGCATTTT.

This clone appeared once. The chain is built from TRBV9 and TRBJ1-2; tentative D call: TRBD1 (6 bases). The CDR3 runs to 16 residues. Trimming took off 0 bases at V and 7 bases at J, with 19 bases between the two ends. The germline gives CDR1 SGDLS, CDR2 YYNGEE. CDR3: CASSVVGAFQGGGYTF. CDR3 DNA sequence: TGTGCCAGCAGCGTAGTAGGGGCCTTCCAAGGGGGTGGCTACACCTTC.

The chain couples TRBV30 to TRBJ1-1; D is unresolved. V was shortened by 4 bases and J by 6 bases, with 9 bases between the two germline ends. The CDR3 totals 11 residues. Germline V CDR1 and CDR2: GTSNPN, SVGIG (reference sequence). The CDR3 DNA follows: TGTGCCTGGAATCTGGGCCCTGAAGCTTTCTTT. Translating gives CAWNLGPEAFF.

This clone was counted only a few times. The chain combines TRBV30 with TRBJ1-1, with a possible D match to TRBD1 (6 bases). The germline V and J ends were trimmed by 4 bases and 9 bases, with 18 bases remaining between them. The CDR3 totals 13 residues. CDR1 GTSNPN and CDR2 SVGIG come from the germline V gene (reference sequence). This CDR3 reads CAWTKGEGGKAFF. The DNA of the CDR3 is TGTGCCTGGACGAAGGGGGAAGGTGGTAAAGCTTTCTTT.

The V gene is TRBV4-3, the J gene TRBJ1-2, with a weak D call TRBD1 (6 bases). CDR1 is LGHNA and CDR2 is YSLEER in the germline V gene. This CDR3 has 16 amino acids. V lost 3 bases and J lost 4, with 18 bases in between. CDR3 coding DNA: TGCGCCAGCAGCCAGACCAAAGTACGGGACACCTATGGCTACACCTTC. Its protein is CASSQTKVRDTYGYTF.

The chain uses TRBV12-2 and TRBJ2-1; the table's D call TRBD2 went unverified against the DNA. TRBV12-2 counts as a pseudogene. CDR3 length: 17 residues. CDR3 loop: CASRLAQAGGPYNEQFF. In DNA, the CDR3 is TGTGCAAGTCGCTTAGCGCAGGCGGGGGGGCCCTACAATGAGCAGTTCTTC.

The chain is built from TRBV30 and TRBJ1-2, with 7 bases that match TRBD1. With V trimmed by 0 bases and J by 11 bases, 6 bases remained unmatched. Germline CDR1 GTSNPN, CDR2 SVGIG (reference sequence). The CDR3 runs to 12 residues. This CDR3 reads CAWSVVTGIYTF. The DNA of the CDR3 is TGTGCCTGGAGTGTCGTGACAGGGATTTACACCTTC.

V is TRBV7-2 and J is TRBJ2-7, with 8 nucleotides matching TRBD1. Trimming at V came to 4 bases and at J to 1 base, leaving 6 bases not matched to a gene. The CDR3 totals 15 residues. Germline V gives CDR1 SGHTA, CDR2 FQGNSA. Here the CDR3 DNA reads TGTGCCAGCAGCTCCTCCAGGACAGGGTCCTACGAGCAGTACTTC. It is translated as CASSSSRTGSYEQYF.

This clone was seen a single time. The CDR3 loop reads CASMTGGATGELFF. In nucleotides, the CDR3 is TGTGCCAGCATGACAGGGGGCGCGACCGGGGAGCTGTTTTTT. The chain recombines TRBV28 with TRBJ2-2; 10 nucleotides align to TRBD1. The CDR3 consists of 14 residues. Germline CDR1 reads MDHEN; CDR2 reads SYDVKM. The trim removed 7 bases at V and 5 bases at J, leaving 4 bases unmatched.

V and J are TRBV4-1 and TRBJ2-3, with unresolved D. This CDR3 is 15 amino acids long. V was clipped by 4 bases and J by 3 bases, with 14 bases between them. Germline loops: CDR1 MGHRA, CDR2 YSYEKL. DNA for the CDR3: TGCGCCAGCAGCCTAGATCCGAGAGGAACAGATACGCAGTATTTT. As protein: CASSLDPRGTDTQYF.

The chain uses TRBV28 and TRBJ1-5; D not certain. CDR1 and CDR2 from the germline V gene are MDHEN and SYDVKM. The V end lost 10 bases, the J end lost 4 bases, and 8 bases lay between the germline ends. The CDR3 loop spans 11 amino acids. CDR3 in DNA: TGTGCCATCTCTAAAAATCAGCCCCAGCATTTT. This encodes CAISKNQPQHF.

V usage is TRBV5-8 and J usage is TRBJ1-6; 7 nucleotides agree with TRBD1. Germline CDR1 reads SGHTS; CDR2 reads YDEGEE. Losses at the gene ends were 4 bases for V and 8 bases for J; bases not matched to a gene: 6. The CDR3 covers 14 residues. In DNA, the CDR3 is TGTGCCAGCAGCCACAGACAGGGACATTCACCCCTCCACTTT. It is translated as CASSHRQGHSPLHF.

This sequence joins TRBV4-3 and TRBJ2-2; 8 bases are shared with TRBD2. Losses at the gene ends were 0 bases for V and 4 bases for J; bases not matched to a gene: 10. Germline V CDR1 and CDR2: LGHNA, YSLEER. The CDR3 sequence is 18 residues long. The CDR3, as DNA: TGCGCCAGCAGCCAAGATATGACCGGGACTAGTACCACCGGGGAGCTGTTTTTT. It is translated as CASSQDMTGTSTTGELFF.

The chain employs TRBV6-5 and TRBJ1-3, with D tentatively TRBD1 (6 bases). The germline V and J ends were trimmed by 6 bases and 5 bases, with 14 bases remaining between them. Germline loops: CDR1 MNHEY, CDR2 SVGAGI. CDR3 size: 14 residues. The CDR3 DNA follows: TGTGCCAGCAGAGCCGGGGGGGCCCGAAACACCATATATTTT. Its translation is CASRAGGARNTIYF.

The chain is built from TRBV4-1 and TRBJ1-5, with D unclear. The CDR3 is 17 residues long. Germline assignment: CDR1 MGHRA and CDR2 YSYEKL. V was pared by 4 bases and J by 3 bases, with 19 bases between. The CDR3 here is CASSPLGAGVFNQPQHF. CDR3 nucleotide sequence: TGCGCCAGCAGCCCCTTGGGAGCAGGCGTATTCAATCAGCCCCAGCATTTT.

The chain recombines TRBV7-2 with TRBJ2-1, with 11 bases matching TRBD1. Unmatched junction bases numbered 9, after V lost 4 bases and J lost 7 bases. Germline CDR1 and CDR2: SGHTA and FQGNSA. The CDR3 spans 16 residues. CDR3 nucleotides: TGTGCCAGCAGCTATCGGACAGGGGGCTTAAGGAATGAGCAGTTCTTC. This codes for CASSYRTGGLRNEQFF.

The rearrangement joins TRBV18 to TRBJ2-5; 8 bases align to TRBD2. With 2 bases clipped from V and 5 bases from J, the junction kept 10 bases outside the gene matches. The CDR3 loop spans 16 amino acids. Germline values: CDR1 KGHSH, CDR2 LQKENI. The CDR3 sequence is CASSPGASGGSETQYF. The CDR3 coding sequence is TGTGCCAGCTCACCAGGAGCCAGCGGGGGATCGGAGACCCAGTACTTC. The full variable domain, rest sourced from reference TRBV18 and TRBJ2-5, is NAGVMQNPRHLVRRRGQEARLRCSPMKGHSHVYWYRQLPEEGLKFMVYLQKENIIDESGMPKERFSAEFPKEGPSILRIQQVVRGDSAAYFCASSPGASGGSETQYFGPGTRLLVL.

This clone appeared a few times. The rearrangement joins TRBV5-1 to TRBJ2-1; a possible D gene is TRBD2 (6 bases). From germline, CDR1 is SGHRS and CDR2 YFSETQ. V was shortened by 0 bases and J by 0 bases, with 10 bases between the two germline ends. The CDR3 has 16 amino acids. CDR3 coding DNA: TGCGCCAGCAGCTTGGGTCCGGGGGACTCCTACAATGAGCAGTTCTTC. Encoded protein: CASSLGPGDSYNEQFF. Full variable domain (outside the CDR3, taken from reference TRBV5-1 and TRBJ2-1): KAGVTQTPRYLIKTRGQQVTLSCSPISGHRSVSWYQQTPGQGLQFLFEYFSETQRNKGNFPGRFSGRQFSNSRSEMNVSTLELGDSALYLCASSLGPGDSYNEQFFGPGTRLTVL.

The chain is built from TRBV19 and TRBJ2-1; 15 bases line up with TRBD2. Trimming took 4 bases from V and 6 from J; bases not matched to a gene: 7. The CDR3 is made up of 17 amino acids. Germline CDR1 LNHDA, CDR2 SQIVND (reference sequence). CDR3 nucleotide sequence: TGTGCCAGTAGTACCTGGACTAGCGGGGGGGTTGGCAATGAGCAGTTCTTC. Encoded protein: CASSTWTSGGVGNEQFF.

The chain uses TRBV6-5 and TRBJ1-2, with TRBD1 matching over 8 bases. V shed 8 bases, J shed 2 bases, and the junction held 4 bases outside the gene matches. The CDR3 runs 13 residues. CDR1 is MNHEY and CDR2 is SVGAGI in the germline V gene. The CDR3 DNA is TGTGCCAGCGGGACAGGCGAGAACTATGGCTACACCTTC. It codes for CASGTGENYGYTF.

This sequence joins TRBV5-1 and TRBJ2-5, with 7 bases that match TRBD2. Looked up from germline, CDR1 is SGHRS and CDR2 is YFSETQ. The CDR3 totals 14 residues. With V trimmed by 4 bases and J by 7 bases, 10 bases remained unmatched. Here the CDR3 reads CASSAGGSGATQYF. The CDR3, as DNA: TGCGCCAGCAGCGCTGGAGGCAGCGGGGCGACCCAGTACTTC.

A single count supports this clone. The genes are TRBV4-1 and TRBJ1-5; D gene unclear. Trimming removed 5 bases from V and 6 bases from J, with 11 bases in between. This CDR3 is built from 13 residues. The germline CDR1 and CDR2 sequences are MGHRA and YSYEKL. Here the CDR3 DNA reads TGCGCCAGCAGCTCGGAGGGAGGTCAGCCCCAGCATTTT. This codes for CASSSEGGQPQHF.